This TCR beta chain appears in the sequencing data of a study of a mutant IDH1 vaccine in newly diagnosed glioma (dated by TCRdb to the early 2020s). Turning to the overall study: Of the roughly 34 treated patients, approximately 62% were male and about 40% were female, and the mean age was 40.4 years. Before enrollment, most patients had been given radiochemotherapy with temozolomide as standard therapy, while the rest had received either radiotherapy alone or temozolomide alone. Six visits were used for peripheral blood collection: V03 (baseline), V05, V07, V10, V12 and V13. For exploratory analyses, longitudinal TCRB deep sequencing was carried out in about 26 treated patients wherever samples were available.

General study outcomes and caveats: Selection of PBMC samples for TCRB deep sequencing was based on availability. Across multiple MHC alleles, vaccine-induced immune responses were seen in just over 90% of patients. Pseudoprogression seemed to be unrelated to changes in the top peripheral T cell clonotypes found by TCRB sequencing. The authors noted that analyses of patient blood samples could not be reproduced because of sample limitations.

About this clone: No antigen is known for it. The input lacks base qualities; no much larger clone sits a single base away.

Ends trimmed: V by 7 bases, J by 5 bases; bases unmatched to a gene: 5. As encoded in the germline V gene, CDR1 is SQVTM while CDR2 is ANQGSEA. The CDR3 goes from the cysteine to the phenylalanine over 12 residues. Solely the CDR3 DNA is kept, with 36 bases framed from the first base. Sample time point, as interpreted from the label and publication: baseline, week 1 (first vaccination visit). The label giving this sample's treatment or condition can be read as: pre-vaccination baseline after standard-of-care therapy. The donors had newly diagnosed IDH1-mutant astrocytomas of WHO grade 3 or 4 that showed loss of nuclear ATRX. The samples were drawn from NOA16, a multicentre, single-arm, open-label phase I trial in Germany that tested a mutant IDH1 peptide vaccine in humans for the first time. Blood drawn at visit V03 was used as the baseline sample for immunogenicity testing. Genomic DNA for TCRB sequencing was extracted from EDTA blood using the DNeasy Blood and Tissue Kit.

Library creation used the immunoSEQ multiplex PCR assay. Rearranged TCR beta chain sequences were amplified using the hsTCRB Kit according to the manufacturer's protocol. Sequencing of TCRB libraries was carried out on an Illumina MiSeq. From the authors' description of their analysis: The proprietary platform of the kit vendor was used for demultiplexing, trimming and gene mapping. Here the immuneACCESS table is served through TCRdb, limited to in-frame sequences with V and J called. Missing clones are a known gap in these copies; in checked studies unresolved V genes cover under half, and the rest lacks a known reason. That table gives V, J and clone size, and the DNA gave D and trimming. This sample has about 70,000 clones in its table, and about 86% of those were observed once. The ten largest clones take up approximately 4.5% of the sample.

The chain was built from TRBV29-1 and TRBJ2-5; 9 central nucleotides agree with TRBD1. Here the sequenced sample was peripheral blood mononuclear cells (PBMCs), taken from a glioma patient treated with radiotherapy, temozolomide or both. The TCR comes from a woman aged 18-29 years with glioma. Some clones in this sample may be carry-over from other donors' samples. The CDR3 here reads CSGGQGPETQYF. The DNA reads TGCAGCGGCGGACAGGGGCCGGAGACCCAGTACTTC.